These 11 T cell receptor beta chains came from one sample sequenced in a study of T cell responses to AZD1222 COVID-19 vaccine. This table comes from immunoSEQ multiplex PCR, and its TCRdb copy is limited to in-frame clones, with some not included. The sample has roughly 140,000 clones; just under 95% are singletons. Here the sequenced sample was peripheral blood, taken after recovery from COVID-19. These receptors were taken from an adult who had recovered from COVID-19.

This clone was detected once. The CDR3 sequence is CASKGTANTGELFF. In nucleotides, the CDR3 is TGTGCCAGCAAGGGGACGGCGAACACCGGGGAGCTGTTTTTT. This chain joins TRBV6-4 and TRBJ2-2; D may correspond to TRBD1 or TRBD2 (5 bases each). The V gene lost 7 bases and the J gene lost 0 bases, with 9 bases spanning the gap. CDR1 MRHNA and CDR2 SNTAGT come from the germline V gene. The length of the CDR3 is 14 residues.

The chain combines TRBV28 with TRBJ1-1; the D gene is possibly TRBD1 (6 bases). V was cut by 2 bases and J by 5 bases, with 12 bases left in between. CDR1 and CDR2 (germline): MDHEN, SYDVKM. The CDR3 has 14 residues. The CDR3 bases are TGTGCCAGCAGTTTACGGTTCCAGGGGACTGAAGCTTTCTTT. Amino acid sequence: CASSLRFQGTEAFF.

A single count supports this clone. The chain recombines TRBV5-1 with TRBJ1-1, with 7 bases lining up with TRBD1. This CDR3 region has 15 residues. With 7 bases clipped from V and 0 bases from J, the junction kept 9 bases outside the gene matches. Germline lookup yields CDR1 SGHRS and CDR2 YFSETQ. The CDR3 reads CASAETGSMNTEAFF. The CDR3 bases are TGCGCCAGCGCTGAGACAGGGTCTATGAACACTGAAGCTTTCTTT.

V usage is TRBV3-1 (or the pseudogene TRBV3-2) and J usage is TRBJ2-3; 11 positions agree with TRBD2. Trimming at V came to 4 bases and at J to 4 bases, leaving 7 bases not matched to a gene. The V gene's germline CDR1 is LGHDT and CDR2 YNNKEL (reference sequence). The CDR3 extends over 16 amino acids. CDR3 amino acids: CASSPYSGRGADTQYF. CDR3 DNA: TGTGCCAGCAGCCCCTATAGCGGGAGGGGGGCAGATACGCAGTATTTT.

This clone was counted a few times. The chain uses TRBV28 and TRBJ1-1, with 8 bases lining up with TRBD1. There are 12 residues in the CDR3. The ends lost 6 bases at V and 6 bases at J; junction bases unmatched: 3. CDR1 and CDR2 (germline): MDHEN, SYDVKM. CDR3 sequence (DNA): TGTGCCAGCAGCCGGGGACAGGCTGAAGCTTTCTTT. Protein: CASSRGQAEAFF.

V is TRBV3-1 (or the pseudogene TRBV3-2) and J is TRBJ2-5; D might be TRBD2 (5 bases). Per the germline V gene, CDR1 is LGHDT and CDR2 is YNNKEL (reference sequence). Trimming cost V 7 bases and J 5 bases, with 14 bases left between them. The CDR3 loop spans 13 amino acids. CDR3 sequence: CASTSGRRETQYF. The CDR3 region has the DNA TGTGCCAGCACCTCGGGCAGGAGGGAGACCCAGTACTTC.

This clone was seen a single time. This chain's CDR3 is CASSVGGRGSSGNTIYF. The DNA of the CDR3 is TGTGCCAGCAGCGTAGGGGGCAGGGGGAGCTCTGGAAACACCATATATTTT. The chain is built from TRBV9 and TRBJ1-3; 7 nucleotides line up with TRBD1. Unmatched junction bases numbered 6, after V lost 0 bases and J lost 0 bases. The germline V gene has CDR1 SGDLS and CDR2 YYNGEE. CDR3 length equals 17 residues. Full variable domain (outside the CDR3, taken from reference TRBV9 and TRBJ1-3): DSGVTQTPKHLITATGQRVTLRCSPRSGDLSVYWYQQSLDQGLQFLIQYYNGEERAKGNILERFSAQQFPDLHSELNLSSLELGDSALYFCASSVGGRGSSGNTIYFGEGSWLTVV.

The CDR3 sequence is CASSLGLASPLAKNIQYF. The DNA for the CDR3 is TGTGCCAGCAGTCTCGGACTGGCTTCCCCGCTAGCCAAAAACATTCAGTACTTC. J is TRBJ2-4 and V is TRBV28; D possibly corresponds to TRBD2 (5 bases). The V end lost 5 bases, the J end lost 0 bases, and 20 bases lay between the germline ends. The CDR3 runs 18 residues. From germline, CDR1 is MDHEN and CDR2 SYDVKM. Variable domain in full (rest from reference TRBV28 and TRBJ2-4): DVKVTQSSRYLVKRTGEKVFLECVQDMDHENMFWYRQDPGLGLRLIYFSYDVKMKEKGDIPEGYSVSREKKERFSLILESASTNQTSMYLCASSLGLASPLAKNIQYFGAGTRLSVL.

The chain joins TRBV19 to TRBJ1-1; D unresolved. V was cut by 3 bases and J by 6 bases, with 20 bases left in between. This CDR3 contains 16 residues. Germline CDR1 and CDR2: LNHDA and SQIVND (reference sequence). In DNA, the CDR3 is TGTGCCAGTAGTATGATCCTTTCGCGAGAGGGAGCTGAAGCTTTCTTT. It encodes CASSMILSREGAEAFF.

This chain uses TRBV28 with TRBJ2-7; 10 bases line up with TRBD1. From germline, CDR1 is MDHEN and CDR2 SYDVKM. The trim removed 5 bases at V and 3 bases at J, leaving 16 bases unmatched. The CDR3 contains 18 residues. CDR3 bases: TGTGCCAGCAGTGGACAGGGGGGCTCTTCCTGGGATATCTACGAGCAGTACTTC. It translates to CASSGQGGSSWDIYEQYF.

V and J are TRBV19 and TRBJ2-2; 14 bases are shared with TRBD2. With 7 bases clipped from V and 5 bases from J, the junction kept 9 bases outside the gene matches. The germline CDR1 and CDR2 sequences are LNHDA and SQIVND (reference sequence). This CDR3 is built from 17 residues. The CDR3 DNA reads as TGTGCCAGTAAGGAGGGACTAGCGGGAGTAAAAACCGGGGAGCTGTTTTTT. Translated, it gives CASKEGLAGVKTGELFF.